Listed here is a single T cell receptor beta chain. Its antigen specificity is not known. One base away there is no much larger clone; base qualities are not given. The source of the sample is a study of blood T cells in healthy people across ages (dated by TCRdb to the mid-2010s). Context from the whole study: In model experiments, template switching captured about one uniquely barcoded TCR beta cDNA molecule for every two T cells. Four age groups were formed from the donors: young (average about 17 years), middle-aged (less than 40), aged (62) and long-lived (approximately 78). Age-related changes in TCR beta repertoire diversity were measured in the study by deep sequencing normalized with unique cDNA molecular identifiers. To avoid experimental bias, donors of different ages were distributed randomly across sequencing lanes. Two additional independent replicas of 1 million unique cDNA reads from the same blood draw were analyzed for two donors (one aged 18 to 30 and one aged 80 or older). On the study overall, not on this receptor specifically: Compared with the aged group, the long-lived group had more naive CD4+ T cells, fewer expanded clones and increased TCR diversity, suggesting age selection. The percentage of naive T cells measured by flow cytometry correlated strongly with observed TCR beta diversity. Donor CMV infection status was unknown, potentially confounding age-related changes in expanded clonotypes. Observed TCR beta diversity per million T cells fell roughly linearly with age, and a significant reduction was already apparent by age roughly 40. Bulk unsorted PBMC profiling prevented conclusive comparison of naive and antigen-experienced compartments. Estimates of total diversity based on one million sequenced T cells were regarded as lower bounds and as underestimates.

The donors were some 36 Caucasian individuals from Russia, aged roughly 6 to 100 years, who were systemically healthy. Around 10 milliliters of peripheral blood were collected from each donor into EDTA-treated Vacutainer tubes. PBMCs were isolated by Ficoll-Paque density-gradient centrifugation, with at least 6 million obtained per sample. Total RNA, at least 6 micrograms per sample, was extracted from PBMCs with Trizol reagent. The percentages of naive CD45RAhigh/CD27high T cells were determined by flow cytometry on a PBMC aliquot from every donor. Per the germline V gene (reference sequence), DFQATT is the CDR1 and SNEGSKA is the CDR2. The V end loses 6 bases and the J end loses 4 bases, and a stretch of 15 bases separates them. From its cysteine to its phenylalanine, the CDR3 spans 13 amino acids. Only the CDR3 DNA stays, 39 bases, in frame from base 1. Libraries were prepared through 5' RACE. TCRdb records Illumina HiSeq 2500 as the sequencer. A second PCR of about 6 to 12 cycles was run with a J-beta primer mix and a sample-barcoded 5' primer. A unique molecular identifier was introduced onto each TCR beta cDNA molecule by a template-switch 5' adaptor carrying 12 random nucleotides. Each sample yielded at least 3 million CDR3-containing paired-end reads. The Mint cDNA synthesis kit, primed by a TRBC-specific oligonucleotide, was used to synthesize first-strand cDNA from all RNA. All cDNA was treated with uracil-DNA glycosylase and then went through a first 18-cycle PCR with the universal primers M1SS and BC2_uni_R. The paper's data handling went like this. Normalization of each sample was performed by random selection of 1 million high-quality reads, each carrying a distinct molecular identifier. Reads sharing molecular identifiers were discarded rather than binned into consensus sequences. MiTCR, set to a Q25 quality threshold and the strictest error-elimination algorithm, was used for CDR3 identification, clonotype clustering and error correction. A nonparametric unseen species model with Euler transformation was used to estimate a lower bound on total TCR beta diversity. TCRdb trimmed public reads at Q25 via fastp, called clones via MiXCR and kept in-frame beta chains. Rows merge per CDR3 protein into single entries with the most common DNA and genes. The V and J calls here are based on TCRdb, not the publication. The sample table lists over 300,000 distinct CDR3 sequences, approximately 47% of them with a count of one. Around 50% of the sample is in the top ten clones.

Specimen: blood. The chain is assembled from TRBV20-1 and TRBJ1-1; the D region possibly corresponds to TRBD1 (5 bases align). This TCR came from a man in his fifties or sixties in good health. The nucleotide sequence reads TGCAGTGCCCCAAGGTCTGGGGGCACTGAAGCTTTCTTT. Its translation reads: CSAPRSGGTEAFF.